Below are 2 T cell receptor beta chains sequenced from a single sample in a study of shared clonotypes between healthy human individuals. Sequenced by immunoSEQ multiplex PCR; TCRdb stores in-frame clones only, minus some. Here the sample spans 70,000 to 95,000 clones, around 57% being singletons. The sequenced sample consisted of memory CD8+ T cells sorted from blood. Subset noted: CD45RO+ cells pooled with CCR7-negative TemRA cells. The receptors come from a man aged 25 to 45 in good health.

This clone came up many times. The V gene is TRBV9, the J gene TRBJ1-3; 9 bases map to TRBD1. CDR3 length: 18 residues. Germline CDR1 and CDR2: SGDLS and YYNGEE. With 8 bases clipped from V and 4 bases from J, the junction kept 19 bases outside the gene matches. The CDR3 is CASTDGQGPGATGNTIYF. Here the CDR3 DNA reads TGTGCCAGTACCGACGGACAGGGGCCAGGGGCGACAGGAAACACCATATATTTT.

This clone was seen a single time. This chain links TRBV10-3 with TRBJ2-1; either TRBD1 or TRBD2 may supply D (7 bases each). Trimming removed 7 bases at V and 2 bases at J, with 24 bases between. The CDR3 extends over 18 amino acids. Germline V gives CDR1 ENHRY, CDR2 SYGVKD. This CDR3 reads CAINRGVAGVGTYNEQFF. The CDR3 nucleotides are TGTGCCATCAACAGGGGTGTTGCGGGAGTTGGCACCTACAATGAGCAGTTCTTC.